This T cell receptor (beta chain) was observed in a study of beta chain features in type 1 diabetes. Study overall: In age, gender and cell yields, patients were similar to healthy donors.

There are many counts of this clone. Antigen: not known. Sorting based on CD45RO/CCR7/CD25/CD127/CD95/CD27 separated CD4+ naive, central memory, regulatory and stem cell-like memory cells. The investigators reverse transcribed all of the isolated RNA, so they sequenced expressed TCRB transcripts. The data were produced by immunoSEQ multiplex PCR, yet TCRdb's version contains in-frame clones alone and is incomplete. The sample yields roughly 290,000 clones, around 7.3% seen once. Study findings and constraints: A moderate, significant TCRB CDR3 shortening appeared in type 1 diabetes across four CD4+ subsets. Naive, central memory and Treg TCRB repertoires appeared more alike in patients than in healthy donors.

V was pared by 4 bases and J by 10 bases, with 6 bases of the junction left unmatched. The CDR3 spans 13 residues. CDR1 and CDR2 from the germline V gene are MGHRA and YSYEKL. The chain couples TRBV4-1 to TRBJ2-3; TRBD2 matches 9 bases. The sequenced material came from central memory CD4+ T cells from blood. The receptor was isolated from a woman aged 18-29 years in good health. CDR3 sequence reads: CASSRTTSGAQYF. The CDR3 DNA reads as TGCGCCAGCAGCCGAACGACTAGCGGTGCGCAGTATTTT.